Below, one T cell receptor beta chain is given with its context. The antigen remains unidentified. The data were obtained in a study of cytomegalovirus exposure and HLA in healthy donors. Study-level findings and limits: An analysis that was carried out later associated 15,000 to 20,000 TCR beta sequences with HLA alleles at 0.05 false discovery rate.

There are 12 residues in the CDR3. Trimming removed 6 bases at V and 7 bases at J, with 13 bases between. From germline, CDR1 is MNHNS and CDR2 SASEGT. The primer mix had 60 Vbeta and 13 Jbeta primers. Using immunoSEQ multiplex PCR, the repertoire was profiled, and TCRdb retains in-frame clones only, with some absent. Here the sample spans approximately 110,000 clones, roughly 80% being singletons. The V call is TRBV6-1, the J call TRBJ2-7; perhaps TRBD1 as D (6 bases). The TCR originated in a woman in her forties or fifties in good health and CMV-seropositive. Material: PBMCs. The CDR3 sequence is CASRDSLTEQYF. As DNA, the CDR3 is TGTGCCAGCAGGGACAGCTTAACGGAGCAGTACTTC.